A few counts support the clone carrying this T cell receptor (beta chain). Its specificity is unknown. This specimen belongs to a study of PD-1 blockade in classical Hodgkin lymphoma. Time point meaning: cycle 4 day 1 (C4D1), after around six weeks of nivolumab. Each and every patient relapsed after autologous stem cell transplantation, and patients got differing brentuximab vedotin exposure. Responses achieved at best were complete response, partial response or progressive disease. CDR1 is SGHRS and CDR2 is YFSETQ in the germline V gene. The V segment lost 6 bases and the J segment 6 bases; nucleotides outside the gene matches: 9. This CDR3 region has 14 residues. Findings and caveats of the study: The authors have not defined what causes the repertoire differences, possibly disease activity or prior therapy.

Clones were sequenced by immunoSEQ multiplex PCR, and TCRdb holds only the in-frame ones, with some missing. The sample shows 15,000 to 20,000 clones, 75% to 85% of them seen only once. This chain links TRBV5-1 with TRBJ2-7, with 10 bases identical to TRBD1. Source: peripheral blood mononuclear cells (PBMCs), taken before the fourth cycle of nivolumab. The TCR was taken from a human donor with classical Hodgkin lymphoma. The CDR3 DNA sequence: TGCGCCAGCACCCCCGACAGGGGGCCTGGCGAGCAGTACTTC. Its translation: CASTPDRGPGEQYF.